A single sample gave rise to the 21 T cell receptor beta chains below, sequenced in a study of cytomegalovirus exposure and HLA in healthy donors. Vbeta (60) and Jbeta (13) primers were used in the PCR. Assay: immunoSEQ multiplex PCR; the TCRdb copy retains only in-frame clones and omits some. This table has 150,000 to 200,000 clones, around 74% appearing once. Sequenced sample: PBMCs. The receptors here all came from a woman aged 30 to 39 in good health and CMV-seronegative.

V is TRBV7-8 and J is TRBJ2-5; perhaps TRBD2 as D (7 bases). V lost 5 bases and J lost 3, with 13 bases in between. The CDR3 has 14 residues. Germline V gene lookup returns CDR1 SGHVS and CDR2 FQNEAQ. CDR3 loop: CASSVRGGEETQYF. In DNA form, the CDR3 reads TGTGCCAGCAGCGTGAGGGGGGGGGAAGAGACCCAGTACTTC.

The gene calls are TRBV20-1 and TRBJ2-3, with a weak D call TRBD2 (5 bases). V dropped 8 bases and J dropped 8 bases, with 11 bases sitting between them. Germline V gene data show CDR1 as DFQATT and CDR2 as SNEGSKA (reference sequence). The CDR3 contains 10 residues. The CDR3 bases are TGCAGTAGAAAAGCGGTTACGCAGTATTTT. This sequence encodes CSRKAVTQYF.

The genes are TRBV10-3 and TRBJ2-6, with 11 positions matching TRBD1. The CDR3 spans 17 residues. Germline CDR1 is ENHRY and CDR2 is SYGVKD. Trimming cost V 7 bases and J 2 bases; bases outside gene matches: 7. CDR3 sequence: CAIKDRGQFTGANVLTF. CDR3 bases: TGTGCCATCAAGGACAGGGGGCAATTCACTGGGGCCAACGTCCTGACTTTC.

This clone was detected once. The J gene is TRBJ2-7, the V gene TRBV28; 8 nucleotides line up with TRBD1. Germline CDR1 is MDHEN and CDR2 is SYDVKM. J gave up 6 bases and V 8 bases, and 3 bases lay outside the gene matches. CDR3 size: 11 residues. The CDR3: CASGTGLEQYF. CDR3 DNA: TGTGCCAGCGGGACAGGTCTCGAGCAGTACTTC.

The CDR3 nucleotides read TGTGCCAGCAGCCAAGATTTCTTCGGGACAGCGATCGAGCAGTACTTC. As protein: CASSQDFFGTAIEQYF. The chain is built from TRBV4-2 and TRBJ2-7, with 7 bases fitting TRBD1. Trimming took 0 bases from V and 6 from J; bases not matched to a gene: 11. The CDR3 is 16 residues long. The germline V gene encodes CDR1 LGHNA and CDR2 YNFKEQ.

The rearrangement uses TRBV6-1 and TRBJ2-7, with 7 positions matching TRBD2. Trimming removed 3 bases from V and 3 bases from J; junction bases left unmatched: 5. The V gene's germline CDR1 is MNHNS and CDR2 SASEGT. This CDR3 has 14 amino acids. CDR3 region: CASSEGGRLYEQYF. The CDR3 region has the DNA TGTGCCAGCAGTGAGGGGGGGAGACTCTACGAGCAGTACTTC.

The CDR3 DNA is TGCGCCAGCAGCTTGGCGCCCTCGAACAGGGGAAGCAATTCACCCCTCCACTTT. Translating it yields CASSLAPSNRGSNSPLHF. This sequence joins TRBV5-1 and TRBJ1-6, with TRBD1 matching over 7 bases. The V and J ends lost 0 bases and 7 bases, in that order; junction bases with no gene match: 13. Germline V gene sequence: CDR1 SGHRS, CDR2 YFSETQ. CDR3 length: 18 amino acids.

This rearrangement joins TRBV6-1 to TRBJ1-1, with D tentatively TRBD1 (5 bases). The V end lost 8 bases, the J end lost 5 bases, and 9 bases lay between the germline ends. Looked up from germline, CDR1 is MNHNS and CDR2 is SASEGT. The CDR3 sequence is 11 residues long. The CDR3 nucleotides read TGTGCCAGCGTGGGGCGAACTGAAGCTTTCTTT. Amino acid sequence: CASVGRTEAFF.

The chain recombines TRBV2 with TRBJ2-2, with 10 bases lining up with TRBD2. Looked up from germline, CDR1 is SNHLY and CDR2 is FYNNEI. The J segment lost 9 bases and the V segment lost 4 bases, leaving 8 bases of the junction unmatched. This CDR3 is 15 amino acids long. The CDR3 bases are TGTGCCAGCAGTGGAGCGGGGGGGATAAATAGGGAGCTGTTTTTT. As protein: CASSGAGGINRELFF.

This clone was observed a single time. CDR3 sequence reads: CASSPGGGGKGKNIQYF. CDR3 DNA sequence: TGTGCCAGCAGCCCCGGCGGGGGGGGGAAGGGCAAAAACATTCAGTACTTC. This chain connects TRBV5-6 to TRBJ2-4, with 9 bases matching TRBD2. The ends lost 4 bases at V and 3 bases at J; junction bases unmatched: 11. CDR1 is SGHDT and CDR2 is YYEEEE in the germline V gene. The CDR3 has 17 residues.

The rearrangement joins TRBV5-6 to TRBJ1-1; weak D call: TRBD1 (6 bases). CDR1 and CDR2 (germline): SGHDT, YYEEEE. The CDR3 is made up of 15 amino acids. V gave up 5 bases and J gave up 1 base, with 15 bases separating them. CDR3: CASSLSKQGNTEAFF. In DNA form, the CDR3 reads TGTGCCAGCAGTTTATCAAAACAGGGGAACACTGAAGCTTTCTTT.

The J gene is TRBJ1-4, the V gene TRBV2, with D perhaps matching TRBD1 (6 bases). Germline V gene sequence: CDR1 SNHLY, CDR2 FYNNEI. Deletions cut 5 bases from V and 8 bases from J, with 9 bases between. The CDR3 is 12 residues long. DNA for the CDR3: TGTGCCAGCAGTCAGGGGCTAGAAAAACTGTTTTTT. Its protein product is CASSQGLEKLFF.

As concerns this clone: One end of the junction fails to match germline, which may point to a read error. This chain links TRBV7-9 with TRBJ2-7; weak D call: TRBD2 (7 bases). The CDR3 totals 18 residues. The germline V gene has CDR1 SEHNR and CDR2 FQNEAQ (reference sequence). The CDR3 sequence is CSSSLSDLRRGQSYEQYF. In DNA form, the CDR3 reads TGTTCCAGCAGCTTATCGGACTTGAGGCGGGGGCAGTCCTACGAGCAGTACTTC.

This clone was counted a few times. The chain uses TRBV5-4 and TRBJ2-7; D may be TRBD1 (7 bases). The V end was cut by 4 bases, the J end by 4 bases, with 15 bases between. Germline CDR1 is SGHNT and CDR2 is YYREEE (reference sequence). The length of the CDR3 is 14 residues. The CDR3 loop is CASSRGTELYEQYF. CDR3 nucleotide sequence: TGTGCCAGCAGCCGCGGGACAGAGTTATACGAGCAGTACTTC.

The CDR3 DNA reads TGCAGCGTTGTAGACGGGGGGGGCTACACCTTC. Residues: CSVVDGGGYTF. The chain combines TRBV29-1 with TRBJ1-2, with D perhaps matching TRBD1 (5 bases). Looked up from germline, CDR1 is SQVTM and CDR2 is ANQGSEA. V was cut by 4 bases and J by 8 bases, with 11 bases left in between. This CDR3 has 11 amino acids.

The chain has TRBV5-1 and TRBJ1-2, with 9 positions matching TRBD1. Germline-derived CDR1 and CDR2 are SGHRS and YFSETQ. V dropped 0 bases and J dropped 8; count of bases not matched to a gene: 8. This CDR3 comprises 15 residues. CDR3 in DNA: TGCGCCAGCAGCTTGGCCGAACAGGGGGCGCGAGGCTACACCTTC. This codes for CASSLAEQGARGYTF.

This sequence joins TRBV9 and TRBJ2-7, with 7 bases aligning to TRBD2. Germline V gives CDR1 SGDLS, CDR2 YYNGEE. J lost 6 bases, V lost 1 base, and 1 base had no gene match. The CDR3 extends over 12 amino acids. The CDR3: CASSVWEGEQYF. In DNA, the CDR3 is TGTGCCAGCAGCGTATGGGAGGGCGAGCAGTACTTC.

V and J are TRBV15 and TRBJ2-3; the match to TRBD2 covers 7 bases. The germline V gene encodes CDR1 LNHNV and CDR2 YYDKDF (reference sequence). The CDR3 covers 16 residues. V lost 0 bases to trimming and J lost 4 bases; unmatched junction nucleotides: 7. The CDR3 nucleotides read TGTGCCACCAGCAGAGAGGGACTAACCACGGCAGATACGCAGTATTTT. Its translation is CATSREGLTTADTQYF.

V gene TRBV9 combines with J gene TRBJ1-1, with 7 positions matching TRBD1. V lost 6 bases, J lost 0 bases, and 2 bases stayed unmatched. CDR1 SGDLS and CDR2 YYNGEE come from the germline V gene. The CDR3 is 13 residues long. The CDR3: CASNRGLNTEAFF. The CDR3 coding sequence is TGTGCCAGCAACAGGGGTTTGAACACTGAAGCTTTCTTT.

The chain employs TRBV5-1 and TRBJ2-7; 9 nucleotides align to TRBD1. The CDR3 runs 14 residues. Per the germline V gene, CDR1 is SGHRS and CDR2 is YFSETQ. Germline trimming cut 4 bases from V and 2 bases from J; bases unmatched to any gene: 4. This CDR3 is CASSIGQGTYEQYF. The CDR3 DNA sequence: TGCGCCAGCAGCATCGGACAGGGGACCTACGAGCAGTACTTC.

This clone was observed a handful of times. This sequence joins TRBV11-3 and TRBJ2-7, with 9 bases lining up with TRBD1. This CDR3 is 14 amino acids long. V dropped 5 bases and J dropped 2; count of bases not matched to a gene: 4. Germline lookup yields CDR1 SGHNT and CDR2 YENEEA. The CDR3 spells CASSLWTGAYEQYF. Written as DNA, the CDR3 is TGTGCCAGCAGCCTCTGGACAGGGGCCTACGAGCAGTACTTC.